This T cell receptor (beta chain) was documented in a study of control samples from healthy donors and cancer patients. Only in-frame clones appear in the TCRdb table, and some are missing; sequencing was by immunoSEQ multiplex PCR. Seen here are some 87,000 clones, roughly 82% observed once, and the top ten hold about 9.9%. From germline, CDR1 is SGHVS and CDR2 FNYEAQ. Between the trimmed V and J ends, which lost 2 bases and 5 bases, there was a span of 13 bases. The CDR3 is made up of 14 amino acids. What was sequenced was PBMCs. This chain joins TRBV7-6 and TRBJ2-7; D perhaps matches TRBD2 (6 bases). The origin of this receptor is a man in his 60s with head and neck cancer. The CDR3 sequence is CASSLMTAGHEQYF. CDR3 DNA sequence: TGTGCCAGCAGCTTAATGACAGCGGGCCACGAGCAGTACTTC.